Reported below is one TCR beta chain. These data are taken from a study of T cell changes during pregnancy in multiple sclerosis. This CDR3 has 15 amino acids. Trimming shortened V by 5 bases and J by 0 bases, and 13 bases separated the two germline ends. The germline gives CDR1 LNHDA, CDR2 SQIVND (reference sequence). Repertoires were generated with immunoSEQ multiplex PCR, while TCRdb's copy carries only in-frame clones and drops some. The sample yields roughly 60,000 clones, 92% seen once. The specimen comprised peripheral blood, sampled in the second trimester of pregnancy. The receptor comes from a female donor with multiple sclerosis, enrolled in a pregnancy study. The chain uses TRBV19 and TRBJ1-1, with D uncertain. The CDR3 bases are TGTGCCAGTAGTCCCCAGAGAGGGATGAACACTGAAGCTTTCTTT. Protein sequence: CASSPQRGMNTEAFF.